These 21 T cell receptor beta chains were sequenced from one sample in a study of T cell responses to AZD1222 COVID-19 vaccine. Only in-frame clones appear in the TCRdb table, and some are missing; sequencing was by immunoSEQ multiplex PCR. The table lists 100,000 to 120,000 clones, roughly four fifths of them singletons. This sample comprised peripheral blood, obtained on day 0 of AZD1222 vaccination. The source of these receptors is an adult in good health.

The genes are TRBV9 and TRBJ2-3; possibly TRBD2 for D (5 bases). Germline CDR1 reads SGDLS; CDR2 reads YYNGEE. V shed 1 base and J shed 2 bases, with 11 bases lying between them. The CDR3 has 15 amino acids. CDR3 DNA sequence: TGTGCCAGCAGCGTAAATAGCGATAACACAGATACGCAGTATTTT. It encodes CASSVNSDNTDTQYF.

The rearrangement uses TRBV7-8 and TRBJ1-5, with 10 bases fitting TRBD1. From germline, CDR1 is SGHVS and CDR2 FQNEAQ. The V gene end was trimmed by 7 bases and the J gene end by 3 bases; junction bases not matched to a gene: 6. CDR3 length: 15 residues. DNA for the CDR3: TGTGCCAGCACCAAGACAGGGGGCGTCAATCAGCCCCAGCATTTT. Translation gives CASTKTGGVNQPQHF.

This chain joins TRBV12-3 or TRBV12-4 and TRBJ1-2; 8 bases are a match to TRBD1. V lost 5 bases to trimming and J lost 4 bases; unmatched junction nucleotides: 3. This CDR3 has 13 residues. This CDR3 reads CASSRTGPYGYTF. CDR3 DNA sequence: TGTGCCAGCAGTAGGACAGGGCCCTATGGCTACACCTTC.

The chain links TRBV27 to TRBJ1-5; no firm D call. Trimming removed 2 bases from V and 0 bases from J, with 5 bases in between. This CDR3 comprises 14 residues. Germline V gene lookup returns CDR1 MNHEY and CDR2 SMNVEV (reference sequence). The CDR3: CASSLDGSNQPQHF. DNA for the CDR3: TGTGCCAGCAGTTTAGACGGTAGCAATCAGCCCCAGCATTTT.

This clone has just a few counts. V is TRBV5-6 and J is TRBJ2-7; D gene unclear. CDR3 length: 14 residues. The germline CDR1 and CDR2 sequences are SGHDT and YYEEEE. Trimming left V 0 bases short and J 5 bases short, with 12 bases between. The CDR3 sequence is CASSLALGFNEQYF. In nucleotides, the CDR3 is TGTGCCAGCAGCTTGGCCTTAGGGTTTAACGAGCAGTACTTC. Based on the CDR3 plus reference TRBV5-6 and TRBJ2-7, the full variable domain is DAGVTQSPTHLIKTRGQQVTLRCSPKSGHDTVSWYQQALGQGPQFIFQYYEEEERQRGNFPDRFSGHQFPNYSSELNVNALLLGDSALYLCASSLALGFNEQYFGPGTRLTVT.

The rearrangement links TRBV12-2 to TRBJ2-3; TRBD2, the D gene given by the table, was not confirmed from the DNA. TRBV12-2 is flagged as a pseudogene. The CDR3 totals 16 residues. As DNA, the CDR3 is TGTGCAAGTCGCTCGGGACTAGCGGGAGGCGCAGATACGCAGTATTTT. Residues: CASRSGLAGGADTQYF.

This chain links TRBV5-5 with TRBJ2-7; 7 bases match TRBD1. CDR3 length: 14 residues. CDR1 SGHKS and CDR2 YYEKEE come from the germline V gene (reference sequence). V was pared by 4 bases and J by 4 bases, with 8 bases of the junction left unmatched. CDR3 loop: CASSRDSREYEQYF. In nucleotides, the CDR3 is TGTGCCAGCAGCAGGGACAGTCGAGAGTACGAGCAGTACTTC.

The chain employs TRBV7-2 and TRBJ1-1; weak D call: TRBD1 (6 bases). The V end was cut by 5 bases, the J end by 10 bases, with 20 bases between. The CDR3 contains 14 residues. The germline CDR1 and CDR2 sequences are SGHTA and FQGNSA. CDR3 protein: CASSRETGTRGAFF. DNA of the CDR3: TGTGCCAGCAGCCGCGAAACAGGGACCCGGGGAGCTTTCTTT. The entire variable domain, with the rest obtained from reference TRBV7-2 and TRBJ1-1, is as follows: GAGVSQSPSNKVTEKGKDVELRCDPISGHTALYWYRQSLGQGLEFLIYFQGNSAPDKSGLPSDRFSAERTGGSVSTLTIQRTQQEDSAVYLCASSRETGTRGAFFGQGTRLTVV.

The chain employs TRBV28 and TRBJ2-2; 8 bases map to TRBD2. Germline V lookup: CDR1 MDHEN, CDR2 SYDVKM. With V trimmed by 3 bases and J by 2 bases, 8 bases remained unmatched. This CDR3 contains 17 residues. CDR3 in DNA: TGTGCCAGCAGTTTCCACCGGGCGGGAGGTAACACCGGGGAGCTGTTTTTT. It yields the protein CASSFHRAGGNTGELFF.

V gene TRBV29-1 combines with J gene TRBJ1-2; D perhaps matches TRBD1 (6 bases). Trimming left V 4 bases short and J 5 bases short, with 20 bases between. Looked up from germline, CDR1 is SQVTM and CDR2 is ANQGSEA. The CDR3 covers 15 residues. In nucleotides, the CDR3 is TGCAGCGTTGGGAACCCAGGGGACTGGCTGTATGGCTACACCTTC. Its translation is CSVGNPGDWLYGYTF.

This clone was seen only a few times. V is TRBV6-5 and J is TRBJ1-2, with 7 bases identical to TRBD1. V lost 5 bases to trimming and J lost 8 bases; unmatched junction nucleotides: 8. CDR3 size: 13 residues. Germline CDR1 and CDR2: MNHEY and SVGAGI. The CDR3 bases are TGTGCCAGCAGTATCCAGGGGGTAGGAGGCTACACCTTC. It translates to CASSIQGVGGYTF.

V gene TRBV10-3 combines with J gene TRBJ1-2; TRBD1 matches 9 bases. The junction had 10 bases not matched to a gene; V was cut back by 2 bases and J by 6 bases. Per germline, CDR1 ENHRY and CDR2 SYGVKD. The CDR3 has 16 amino acids. CDR3 DNA sequence: TGTGCCATCAGTGAGCCGGGACAGGGAGAAGTCAATGGCTACACCTTC. Protein: CAISEPGQGEVNGYTF.

V gene TRBV19 combines with J gene TRBJ1-5; D unclear. V gave up 0 bases and J gave up 1 base, with 7 bases separating them. The CDR3 has 15 residues. CDR1 is LNHDA and CDR2 is SQIVND in the germline V gene (reference sequence). The CDR3 sequence: CASSIDRRSNQPQHF. For the CDR3, the DNA is TGTGCCAGTAGTATAGATCGAAGGAGCAATCAGCCCCAGCATTTT.

The chain carries TRBV7-9 and TRBJ1-2; D unclear. Germline V gene sequence: CDR1 SEHNR, CDR2 FQNEAQ (reference sequence). V shed 1 base and J shed 1 base, with 7 bases lying between them. The CDR3 sequence is 14 residues long. CDR3 residues: CASSLDLINYGYTF. Here the CDR3 DNA reads TGTGCCAGCAGCTTAGACCTGATTAACTATGGCTACACCTTC.

The V and J genes are TRBV9 and TRBJ2-3; D is possibly TRBD2 (6 bases). Between the trimmed V and J ends, which lost 2 bases and 1 base, there was a span of 14 bases. The CDR3 sequence is 16 residues long. Germline loops: CDR1 SGDLS, CDR2 YYNGEE. The CDR3 protein is CASSVFEQRGTDTQYF. The CDR3 DNA reads as TGTGCCAGCAGCGTCTTCGAACAGCGGGGCACAGATACGCAGTATTTT.

The CDR3 spells CASTSGFPYEQYF. CDR3 DNA sequence: TGTGCCAGCACCAGCGGGTTCCCCTACGAGCAGTACTTC. V is TRBV6-5 and J is TRBJ2-7; D may be TRBD2 (6 bases). The CDR3 length is 13 residues. Trimming took off 7 bases at V and 2 bases at J, with 12 bases between the two ends. Germline CDR1 MNHEY, CDR2 SVGAGI.

The V gene is TRBV6-5, the J gene TRBJ1-5, with D possibly being TRBD1 (6 bases). Trimming left V 6 bases short and J 3 bases short, with 12 bases between. The CDR3 extends over 14 amino acids. Germline CDR1 reads MNHEY; CDR2 reads SVGAGI. CDR3 DNA: TGTGCCAGCAGCTACGGACAGAACAATCAGCCCCAGCATTTT. It translates to CASSYGQNNQPQHF.

The chain combines TRBV7-8 with TRBJ2-7; tentatively, D is TRBD2 (6 bases). The germline V gene encodes CDR1 SGHVS and CDR2 FQNEAQ. CDR3 length: 14 residues. V gave up 5 bases and J gave up 0 bases, with 11 bases separating them. The CDR3 DNA sequence: TGTGCCAGCAGCCGAGTGCGGGGCTCCTACGAGCAGTACTTC. This sequence encodes CASSRVRGSYEQYF.

This chain connects TRBV6-4 to TRBJ2-7; 7 positions agree with TRBD1. CDR1 and CDR2 (germline): MRHNA, SNTAGT. CDR3 length: 16 amino acids. Losses at the gene ends were 2 bases for V and 4 bases for J; bases not matched to a gene: 11. For the CDR3, the DNA is TGTGCCAGCAGTGACAGTAATGACAGGGTGTTTTACGAGCAGTACTTC. It specifies CASSDSNDRVFYEQYF.

The gene calls are TRBV14 and TRBJ2-4, with D perhaps TRBD2 (5 bases). The CDR3 length is 17 residues. The germline V and J ends were trimmed by 4 bases and 0 bases, with 16 bases remaining between them. Germline CDR1 and CDR2: SGHDN and FVKESK. This CDR3 reads CASSPRQDGVAKNIQYF. CDR3 nucleotides: TGTGCCAGCAGCCCCCGTCAGGACGGGGTAGCCAAAAACATTCAGTACTTC.

V gene TRBV27 combines with J gene TRBJ2-5; D gene ambiguous. This CDR3 is built from 13 residues. Trimming removed 7 bases from V and 2 bases from J, with 11 bases in between. Germline V gene sequence: CDR1 MNHEY, CDR2 SMNVEV (reference sequence). Here the CDR3 reads CASMDRRQETQYF. The CDR3 DNA sequence: TGTGCCAGCATGGACCGTCGACAAGAGACCCAGTACTTC.